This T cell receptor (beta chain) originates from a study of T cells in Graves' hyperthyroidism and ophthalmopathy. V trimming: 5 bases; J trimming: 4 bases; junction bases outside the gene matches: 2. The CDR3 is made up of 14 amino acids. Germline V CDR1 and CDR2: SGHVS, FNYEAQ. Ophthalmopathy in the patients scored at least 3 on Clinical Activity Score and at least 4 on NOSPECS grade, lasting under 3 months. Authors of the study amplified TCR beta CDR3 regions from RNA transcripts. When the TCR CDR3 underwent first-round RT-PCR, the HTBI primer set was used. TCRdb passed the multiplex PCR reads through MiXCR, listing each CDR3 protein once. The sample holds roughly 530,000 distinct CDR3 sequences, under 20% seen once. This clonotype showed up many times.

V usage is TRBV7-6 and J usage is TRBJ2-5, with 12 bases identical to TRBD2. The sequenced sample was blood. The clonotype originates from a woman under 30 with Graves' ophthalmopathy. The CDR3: CASSPTSGRETQYF. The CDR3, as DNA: TGTGCCAGCAGCCCGACTAGCGGGAGAGAGACCCAGTACTTC. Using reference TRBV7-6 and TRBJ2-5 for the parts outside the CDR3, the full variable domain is GAGVSQSPRYKVTKRGQDVALRCDPISGHVSLYWYRQALGQGPEFLTYFNYEAQQDKSGLPNDRFSAERPEGSISTLTIQRTEQRDSAMYRCASSPTSGRETQYFGPGTRLLVL.